Listed below are T cell receptor beta chains from one sample, sequenced in a study of sequential checkpoint blockade in melanoma. Data came from immunoSEQ multiplex PCR; TCRdb stores just in-frame clones and leaves some out. The sample shows tens of thousands of clones, about four fifths of them seen only once. This sample comprised CD8+ T cells sorted from blood (inferred from file names), obtained from a patient given nivolumab and ipilimumab in sequence. All receptors derive from a human donor with melanoma. The CDR3 runs from the conserved cysteine through the conserved F or W. D genes are given only for firm matches. Clone size is stated in some rows and not others, as once, few, many or a class when expanded.

>TRBJ2-3|15|.|.|TRBV7-9
TGTGCCAGCAGCTTAGCGCAAGGGGGCACAGATACGCAGTATTTT
CASSLAQGGTDTQYF
>TRBJ1-1|13|TRBD1|.|TRBV10-3
TGTGCCATCAGGGACAGGGGAGTCACTGAAGCTTTCTTT
CAIRDRGVTEAFF
>TRBJ1-1|14|TRBD1|.|TRBV7-9
TGTGCCAGCAGCTTGACAGGGGGGAACACTGAAGCTTTCTTT
CASSLTGGNTEAFF
>TRBJ1-1|15|TRBD1|.|TRBV7-6
TGTGCCAGCAGCGGGGGACAGGCGAGCGACACTGAAGCTTTCTTT
CASSGGQASDTEAFF
>TRBJ2-1|16|TRBD2|.|TRBV27
TGTGCCAGCAGTTTAGCGACTAGCGGGCTTTACAATGAGCAGTTCTTC
CASSLATSGLYNEQFF
>TRBJ1-2|12|TRBD1|.|TRBV30
TGTGCCTGGATGTTAGGGACAGATGGCTACACCTTC
CAWMLGTDGYTF
>TRBJ1-5|13|.|.|TRBV2
TGTGCCAGCAGTGAGAAGGGGGATCAGCCCCAGCATTTT
CASSEKGDQPQHF
>TRBJ1-5|16|.|.|TRBV28
TGTGCCAGCAGTCCCTTTGGCACAGATAGCAATCAGCCCCAGCATTTT
CASSPFGTDSNQPQHF
>TRBJ2-3|16|.|.|TRBV6-5
TGTGCCAGCAGTTACTCGGCAGGGGCTAGCACAGATACGCAGTATTTT
CASSYSAGASTDTQYF
>TRBJ1-2|13|.|.|TRBV28
TGTGCCAGCAGTTTGTGGCAGAATTATGGCTACACCTTC
CASSLWQNYGYTF
>TRBJ1-1|15|.|.|TRBV7-9
TGTGCCAGCAGGGATTTGGGGCCGGGGAACACTGAAGCTTTCTTT
CASRDLGPGNTEAFF
>TRBJ2-7|14|.|.|TRBV30
TGTGCCTGGGAACAGGGGAGGTCCTCCTACGAGCAGTACTTC
CAWEQGRSSYEQYF
>TRBJ2-7|15|TRBD2|.|TRBV7-9
TGTGCCAGCAGCTCCTCGGGGGGGCTGACCTACGAGCAGTACTTC
CASSSSGGLTYEQYF
>TRBJ2-5|16|TRBD2|.|TRBV28
TGTGCCAGCAGTCCCCGGCTCGGGGGGACCCAAGAGACCCAGTACTTC
CASSPRLGGTQETQYF
>TRBJ1-2|16|TRBD1|once|TRBV4-1
TGCGCCAGCAGCCAAGGGGGGGGACAGGGAATCGATGGCTACACCTTC
CASSQGGGQGIDGYTF
>TRBJ2-7|14|.|.|TRBV14
TGTGCCAGCAGCCCGTGGACAGATTATGGCGAGCAGTACTTC
CASSPWTDYGEQYF
>TRBJ2-7|14|.|.|TRBV5-6
TGTGCCAGCAGCCACTTGGCGGAACTCTACGAGCAGTACTTC
CASSHLAELYEQYF
>TRBJ2-5|16|TRBD1|.|TRBV2
TGTGCCAGCAGCCAGGGGGCAGAGCGGGTGGGGGAGACCCAGTACTTC
CASSQGAERVGETQYF
>TRBJ2-7|13|.|once|TRBV5-1
TGCGCCAGCAGCTTGGGGGACTTCTCCGAGCAGTACTTC
CASSLGDFSEQYF
>TRBJ2-1|15|.|.|TRBV6-5
TGTGCCAGCAGTTACATGGACAGACTTAACAATGAGCAGTTCTTC
CASSYMDRLNNEQFF
>TRBJ2-7|15|.|.|TRBV7-9
TGTGCCAGCAGCCCCTTAGCGTGGGGGGCCTACGAGCAGTACTTC
CASSPLAWGAYEQYF
>TRBJ2-7|12|.|few|TRBV7-9
TGTGCCAGCAGCTTAGGAACATACGAGCAGTACTTC
CASSLGTYEQYF
>TRBJ2-3|15|TRBD2|.|TRBV7-6
TGTGCCAGCAGCTTAGAGCGGGATGACACAGATACGCAGTATTTT
CASSLERDDTDTQYF
>TRBJ1-1|12|TRBD1|few|TRBV30
TGTGCCTATGAGGGGGCAGGAACTGAAGCTTTCTTT
CAYEGAGTEAFF